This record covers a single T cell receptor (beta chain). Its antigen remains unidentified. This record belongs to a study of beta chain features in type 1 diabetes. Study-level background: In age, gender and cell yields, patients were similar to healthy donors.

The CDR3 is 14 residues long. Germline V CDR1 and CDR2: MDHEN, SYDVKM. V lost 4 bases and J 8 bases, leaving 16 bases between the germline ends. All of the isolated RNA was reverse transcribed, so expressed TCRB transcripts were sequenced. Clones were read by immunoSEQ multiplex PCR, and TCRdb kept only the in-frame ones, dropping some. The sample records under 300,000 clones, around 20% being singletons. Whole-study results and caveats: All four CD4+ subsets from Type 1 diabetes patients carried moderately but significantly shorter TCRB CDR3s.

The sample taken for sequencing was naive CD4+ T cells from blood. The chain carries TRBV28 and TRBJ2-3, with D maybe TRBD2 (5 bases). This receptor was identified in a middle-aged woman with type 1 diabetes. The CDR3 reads CASSSRIAAGTQYF. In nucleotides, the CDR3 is TGTGCCAGCAGTTCGCGGATCGCGGCGGGTACGCAGTATTTT.